This T cell receptor (beta chain) came from a study of T-cell reconstitution after alpha-beta-depleted transplantation in children. This clonotype has more than one count but fewer than ten. Preparation of the TCRbeta library used unique molecular identifiers. Each CDR3 protein is one row after TCRdb ran MiXCR on the PCR reads. The top ten clones hold 1.1% of a sample with 640,000 or so distinct CDR3 sequences, around a sixth of them seen once. This CDR3 is built from 16 residues. CDR1 is SGHRS, CDR2 YFSETQ, per germline. V was pared by 2 bases and J by 0 bases, with 11 bases between. This receptor was obtained from a human donor who donated a stem cell graft to a child with acute myeloid leukemia. The V and J genes are TRBV5-1 and TRBJ2-2; D might be TRBD2 (5 bases). Sequencing used PBMCs from the stem cell graft donor, obtained from the stem cell graft. The CDR3 DNA reads as TGCGCCAGCAGCTTCCGGGATTCGTCGAACACCGGGGAGCTGTTTTTT. Encoded protein: CASSFRDSSNTGELFF.